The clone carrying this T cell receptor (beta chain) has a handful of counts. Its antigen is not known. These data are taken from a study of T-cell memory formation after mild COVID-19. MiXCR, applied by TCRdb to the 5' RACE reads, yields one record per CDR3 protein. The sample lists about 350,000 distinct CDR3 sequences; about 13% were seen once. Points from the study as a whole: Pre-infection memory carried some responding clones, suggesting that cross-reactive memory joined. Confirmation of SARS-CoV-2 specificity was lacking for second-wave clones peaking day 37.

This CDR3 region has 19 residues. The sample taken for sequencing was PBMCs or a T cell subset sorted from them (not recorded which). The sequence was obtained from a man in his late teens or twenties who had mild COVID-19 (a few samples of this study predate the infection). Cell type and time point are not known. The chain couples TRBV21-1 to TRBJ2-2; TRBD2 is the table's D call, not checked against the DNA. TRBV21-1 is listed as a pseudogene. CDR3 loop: CASSKCPPTSGGPNGELFF. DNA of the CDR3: TGTGCCAGCAGCAAATGCCCCCCCACTAGCGGGGGGCCCAACGGGGAGCTGTTTTTT.